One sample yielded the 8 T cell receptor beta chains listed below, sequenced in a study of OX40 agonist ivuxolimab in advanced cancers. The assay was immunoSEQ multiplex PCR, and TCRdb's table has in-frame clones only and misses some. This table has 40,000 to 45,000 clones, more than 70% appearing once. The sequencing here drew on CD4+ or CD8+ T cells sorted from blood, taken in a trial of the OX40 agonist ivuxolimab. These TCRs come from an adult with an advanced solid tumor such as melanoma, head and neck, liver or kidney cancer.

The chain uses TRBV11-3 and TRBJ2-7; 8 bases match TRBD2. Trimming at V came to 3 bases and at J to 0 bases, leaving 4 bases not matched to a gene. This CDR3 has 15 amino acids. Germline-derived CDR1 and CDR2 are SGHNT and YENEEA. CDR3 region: CASSFRGGHSYEQYF. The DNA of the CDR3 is TGTGCCAGCAGCTTCCGGGGGGGCCACTCCTACGAGCAGTACTTC.

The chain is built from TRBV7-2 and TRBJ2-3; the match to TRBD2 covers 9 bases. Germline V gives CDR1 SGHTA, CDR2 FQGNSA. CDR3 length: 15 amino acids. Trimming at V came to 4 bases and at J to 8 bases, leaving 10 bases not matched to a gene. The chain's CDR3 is CASSYSGRRWATQYF. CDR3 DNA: TGTGCCAGCAGCTACAGCGGGAGGAGATGGGCTACGCAGTATTTT.

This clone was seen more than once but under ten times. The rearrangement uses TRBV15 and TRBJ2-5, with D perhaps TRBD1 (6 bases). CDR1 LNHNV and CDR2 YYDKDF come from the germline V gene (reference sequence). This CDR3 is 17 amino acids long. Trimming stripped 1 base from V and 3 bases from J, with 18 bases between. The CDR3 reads CATSRGGRGTKKETQYF. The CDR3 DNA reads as TGTGCCACCAGCAGAGGCGGTCGAGGGACAAAGAAAGAGACCCAGTACTTC.

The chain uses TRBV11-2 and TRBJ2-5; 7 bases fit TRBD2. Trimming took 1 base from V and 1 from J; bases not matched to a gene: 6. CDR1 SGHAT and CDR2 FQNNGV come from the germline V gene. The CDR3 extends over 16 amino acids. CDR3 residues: CASSLGDLAAQETQYF. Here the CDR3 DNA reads TGTGCCAGCAGCTTAGGTGACCTAGCGGCCCAAGAGACCCAGTACTTC.

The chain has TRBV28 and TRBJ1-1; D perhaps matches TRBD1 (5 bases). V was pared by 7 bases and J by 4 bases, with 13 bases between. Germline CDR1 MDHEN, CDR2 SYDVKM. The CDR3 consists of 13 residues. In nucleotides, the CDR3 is TGTGCCAGCACAGCAGGGTTTTTCACTGAAGCTTTCTTT. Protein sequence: CASTAGFFTEAFF.

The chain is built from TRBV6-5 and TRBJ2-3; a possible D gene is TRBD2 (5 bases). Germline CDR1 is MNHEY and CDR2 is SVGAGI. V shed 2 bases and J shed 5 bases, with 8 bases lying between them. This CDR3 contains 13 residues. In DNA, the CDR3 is TGTGCCAGCAGTTACGGCCGGGGAGATACGCAGTATTTT. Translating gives CASSYGRGDTQYF.

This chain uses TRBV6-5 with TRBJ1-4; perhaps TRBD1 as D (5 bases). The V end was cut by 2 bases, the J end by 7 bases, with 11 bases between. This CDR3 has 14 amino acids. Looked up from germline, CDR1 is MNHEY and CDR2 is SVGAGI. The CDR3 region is CASSYQGVGEKLFF. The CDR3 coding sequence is TGTGCCAGCAGTTACCAGGGCGTTGGTGAAAAACTGTTTTTT.

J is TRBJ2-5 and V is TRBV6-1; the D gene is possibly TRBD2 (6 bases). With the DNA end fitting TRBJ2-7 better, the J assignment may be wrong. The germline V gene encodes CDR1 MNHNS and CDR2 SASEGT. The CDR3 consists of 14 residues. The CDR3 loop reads CASTGGTTSYEQYF. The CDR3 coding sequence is TGTGCCAGCACCGGGGGAACCACCTCCTACGAGCAGTACTTC.